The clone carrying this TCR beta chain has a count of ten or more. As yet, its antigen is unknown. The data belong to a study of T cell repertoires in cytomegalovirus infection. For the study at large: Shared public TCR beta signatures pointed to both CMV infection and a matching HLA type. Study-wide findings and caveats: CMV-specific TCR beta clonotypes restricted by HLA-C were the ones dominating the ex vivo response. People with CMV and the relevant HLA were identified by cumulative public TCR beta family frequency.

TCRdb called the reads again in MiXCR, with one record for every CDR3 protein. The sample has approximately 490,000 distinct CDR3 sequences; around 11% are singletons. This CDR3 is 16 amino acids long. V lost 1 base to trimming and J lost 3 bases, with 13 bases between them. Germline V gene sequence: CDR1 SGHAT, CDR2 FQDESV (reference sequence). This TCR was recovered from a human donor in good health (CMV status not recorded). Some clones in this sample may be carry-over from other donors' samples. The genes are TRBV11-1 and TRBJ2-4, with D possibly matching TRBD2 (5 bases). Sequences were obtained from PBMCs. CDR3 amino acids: CASSLDDLAGKNIQYF. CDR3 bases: TGTGCCAGCAGCTTAGATGACCTAGCAGGCAAAAACATTCAGTACTTC.